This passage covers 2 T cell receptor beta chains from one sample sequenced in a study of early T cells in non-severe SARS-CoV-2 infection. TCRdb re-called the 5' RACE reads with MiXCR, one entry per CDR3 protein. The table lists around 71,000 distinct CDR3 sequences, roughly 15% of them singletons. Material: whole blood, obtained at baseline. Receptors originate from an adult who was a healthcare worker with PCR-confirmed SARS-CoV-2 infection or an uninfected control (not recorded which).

This CDR3 reads CASSLASGRDQSDTQYF. The CDR3 DNA follows: TGTGCCAGCAGTTTGGCTAGCGGGAGGGACCAATCAGATACGCAGTATTTT. The chain employs TRBV28 and TRBJ2-3, with 12 bases aligning to TRBD2. Germline V gene lookup returns CDR1 MDHEN and CDR2 SYDVKM. With 3 bases clipped from V and 4 bases from J, the junction kept 8 bases outside the gene matches. The CDR3 runs 17 residues.

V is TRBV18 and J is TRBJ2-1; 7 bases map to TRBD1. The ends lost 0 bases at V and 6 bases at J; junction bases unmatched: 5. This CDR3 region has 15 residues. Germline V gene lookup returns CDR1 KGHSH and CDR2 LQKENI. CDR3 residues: CASSPPVPGGNEQFF. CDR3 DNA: TGTGCCAGCTCACCACCCGTTCCAGGGGGCAATGAGCAGTTCTTC.